The T cell receptor (beta chain) described here comes from a study of CD8+ T cells in alopecia areata. Notes on the study in general: Clonality was higher in lesional than normal scalp, especially in alopecia totalis/universalis.

Treatment here: oral pan-JAK inhibitor, 5-10 mg twice daily. Investigators isolated RNA and reverse transcribed it into cDNA to act as the sequencing template. Measured with immunoSEQ multiplex PCR; TCRdb has only the in-frame clones, and not every one. The sample has some 190,000 clones, under 70% seen once. This clone was seen a few times. The antigen remains undetermined. V lost 6 bases to trimming and J lost 2 bases, with 10 bases between them. The CDR3 consists of 13 residues. Germline values: CDR1 MNHEY, CDR2 SMNVEV (reference sequence). The receptor comes from a human donor with alopecia areata. The chain carries TRBV27 and TRBJ1-2; D is uncertain. This material consisted of CD4+ T cells sorted from blood, taken between weeks 43 and 45, from a patient treated with tofacitinib. DNA of the CDR3: TGTGCCAGCAGCCCGGGCCTAAACTATGGCTACACCTTC. This translates into CASSPGLNYGYTF.